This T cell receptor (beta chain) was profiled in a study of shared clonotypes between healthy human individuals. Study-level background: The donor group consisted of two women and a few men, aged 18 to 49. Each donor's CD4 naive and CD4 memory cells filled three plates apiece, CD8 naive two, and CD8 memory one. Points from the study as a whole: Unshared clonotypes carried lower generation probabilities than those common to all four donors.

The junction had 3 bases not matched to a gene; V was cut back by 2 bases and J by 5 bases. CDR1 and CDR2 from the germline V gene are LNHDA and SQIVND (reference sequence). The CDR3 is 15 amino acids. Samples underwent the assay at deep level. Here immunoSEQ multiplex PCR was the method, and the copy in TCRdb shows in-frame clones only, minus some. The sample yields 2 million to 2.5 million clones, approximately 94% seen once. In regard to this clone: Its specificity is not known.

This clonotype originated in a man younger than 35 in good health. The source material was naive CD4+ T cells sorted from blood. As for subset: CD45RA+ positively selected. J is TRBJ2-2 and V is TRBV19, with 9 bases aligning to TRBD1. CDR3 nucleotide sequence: TGTGCCAGTAGTATACAACAGGGGGCGACCGGGGAGCTGTTTTTT. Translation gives CASSIQQGATGELFF.